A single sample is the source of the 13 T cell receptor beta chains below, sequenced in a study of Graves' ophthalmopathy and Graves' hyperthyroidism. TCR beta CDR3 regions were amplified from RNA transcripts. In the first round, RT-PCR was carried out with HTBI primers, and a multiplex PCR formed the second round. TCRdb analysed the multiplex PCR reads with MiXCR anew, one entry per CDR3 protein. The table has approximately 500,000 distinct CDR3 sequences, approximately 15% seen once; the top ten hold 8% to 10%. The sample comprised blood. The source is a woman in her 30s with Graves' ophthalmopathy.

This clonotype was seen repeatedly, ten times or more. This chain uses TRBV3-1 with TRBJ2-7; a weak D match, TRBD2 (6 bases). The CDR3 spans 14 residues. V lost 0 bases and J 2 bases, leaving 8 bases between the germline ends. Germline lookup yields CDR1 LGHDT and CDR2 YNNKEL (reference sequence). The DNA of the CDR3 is TGTGCCAGCAGCCAAGAGGACTACCCCTACGAGCAGTACTTC. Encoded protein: CASSQEDYPYEQYF.

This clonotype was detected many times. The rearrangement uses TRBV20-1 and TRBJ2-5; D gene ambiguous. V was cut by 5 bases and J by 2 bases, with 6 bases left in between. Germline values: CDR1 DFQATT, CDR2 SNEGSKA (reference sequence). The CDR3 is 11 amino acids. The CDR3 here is CSASPQETQYF. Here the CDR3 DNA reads TGCAGTGCTTCACCTCAAGAGACCCAGTACTTC.

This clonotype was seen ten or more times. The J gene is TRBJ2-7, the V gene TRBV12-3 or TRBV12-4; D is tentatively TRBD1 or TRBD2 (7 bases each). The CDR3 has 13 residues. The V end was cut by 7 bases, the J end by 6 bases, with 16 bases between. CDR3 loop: CASKAGQLGEQYF. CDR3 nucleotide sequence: TGTGCCAGCAAAGCGGGACAGCTGGGCGAGCAGTACTTC.

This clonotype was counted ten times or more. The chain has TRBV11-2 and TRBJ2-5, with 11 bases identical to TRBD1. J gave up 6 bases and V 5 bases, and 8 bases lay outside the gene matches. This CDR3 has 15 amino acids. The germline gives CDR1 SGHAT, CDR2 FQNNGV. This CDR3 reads CASSLAGQGAKTQYF. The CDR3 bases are TGTGCCAGCAGCCTAGCCGGACAGGGGGCGAAGACCCAGTACTTC. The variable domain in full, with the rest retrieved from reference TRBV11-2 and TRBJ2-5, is EAGVAQSPRYKIIEKRQSVAFWCNPISGHATLYWYQQILGQGPKLLIQFQNNGVVDDSQLPKDRFSAERLKGVDSTLKIQPAKLEDSAVYLCASSLAGQGAKTQYFGPGTRLLVL.

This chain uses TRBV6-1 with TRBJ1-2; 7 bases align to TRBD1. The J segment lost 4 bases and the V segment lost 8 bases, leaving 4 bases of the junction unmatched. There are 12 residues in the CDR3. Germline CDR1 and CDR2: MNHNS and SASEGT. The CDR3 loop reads CASLTGAYGYTF. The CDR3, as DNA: TGTGCCAGCTTAACAGGGGCCTATGGCTACACCTTC.

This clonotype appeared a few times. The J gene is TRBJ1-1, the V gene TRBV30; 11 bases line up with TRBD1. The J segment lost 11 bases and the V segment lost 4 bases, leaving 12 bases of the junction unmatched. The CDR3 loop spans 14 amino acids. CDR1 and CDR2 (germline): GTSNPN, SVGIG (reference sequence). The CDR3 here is CAWISDRGLSLAFF. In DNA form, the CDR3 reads TGTGCCTGGATTTCGGACAGGGGGCTATCGTTGGCTTTCTTT.

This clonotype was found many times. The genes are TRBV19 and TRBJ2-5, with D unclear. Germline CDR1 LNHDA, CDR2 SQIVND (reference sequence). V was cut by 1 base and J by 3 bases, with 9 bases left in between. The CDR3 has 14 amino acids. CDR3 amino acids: CASSIGHPEETQYF. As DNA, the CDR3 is TGTGCCAGTAGTATAGGCCACCCGGAAGAGACCCAGTACTTC.

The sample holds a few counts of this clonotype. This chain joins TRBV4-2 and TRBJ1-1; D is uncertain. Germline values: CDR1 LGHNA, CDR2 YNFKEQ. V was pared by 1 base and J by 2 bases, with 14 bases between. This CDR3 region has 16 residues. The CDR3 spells CASSQGAGLSNTEAFF. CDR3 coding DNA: TGTGCCAGCAGCCAAGGAGCAGGCCTTTCAAACACTGAAGCTTTCTTT.

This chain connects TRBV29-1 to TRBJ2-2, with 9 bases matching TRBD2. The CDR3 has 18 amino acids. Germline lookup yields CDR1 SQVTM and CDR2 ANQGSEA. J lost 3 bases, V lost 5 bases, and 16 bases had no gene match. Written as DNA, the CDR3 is TGCAGCGTTTCAGGATCCGGGATAGCGGGAGAGGACACCGGGGAGCTGTTTTTT. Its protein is CSVSGSGIAGEDTGELFF.

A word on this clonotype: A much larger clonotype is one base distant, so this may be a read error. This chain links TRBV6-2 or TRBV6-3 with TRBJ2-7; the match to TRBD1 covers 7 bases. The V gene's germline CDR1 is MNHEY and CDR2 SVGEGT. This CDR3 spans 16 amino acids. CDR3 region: CTSSYRKDRPHYEQYF. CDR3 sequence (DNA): TGTACCAGCAGTTACCGGAAGGACAGGCCCCACTACGAGCAGTACTTC.

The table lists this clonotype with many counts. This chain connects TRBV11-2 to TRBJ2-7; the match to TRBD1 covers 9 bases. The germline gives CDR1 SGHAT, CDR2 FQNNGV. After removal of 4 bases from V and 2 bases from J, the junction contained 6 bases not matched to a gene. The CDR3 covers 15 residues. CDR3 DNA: TGTGCCAGCAGCTCCCCGCGGACAGGGGCCTACGAGCAGTACTTC. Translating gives CASSSPRTGAYEQYF.

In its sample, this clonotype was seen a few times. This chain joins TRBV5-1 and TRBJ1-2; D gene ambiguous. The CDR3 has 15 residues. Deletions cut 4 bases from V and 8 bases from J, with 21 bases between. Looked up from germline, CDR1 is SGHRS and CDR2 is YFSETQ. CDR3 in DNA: TGCGCCAGCAGCACCGGGCCCGGGCTCATGGGGGGCTACACCTTC. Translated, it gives CASSTGPGLMGGYTF.

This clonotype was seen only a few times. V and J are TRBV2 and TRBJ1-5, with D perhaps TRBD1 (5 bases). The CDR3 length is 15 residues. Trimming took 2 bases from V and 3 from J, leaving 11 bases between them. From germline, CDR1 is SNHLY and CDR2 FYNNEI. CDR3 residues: CASSELGTFNQPQHF. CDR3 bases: TGTGCCAGCAGTGAACTTGGGACCTTCAATCAGCCCCAGCATTTT.